The subject of this entry is one TCR beta chain. What it binds is unknown. CDR1 and CDR2 (germline): SQVTM, ANQGSEA. V trimming: 6 bases; J trimming: 7 bases; junction bases outside the gene matches: 8. The CDR3 loop spans 14 amino acids. The data are from a study of STAT3 mutations in large granular lymphocyte leukemia. Study background: Roughly 42% of treated T-LGLL patients showed hematologic response to immunosuppression.

Study-wide results and caveats: Every T-LGLL patient had at least one immunodominant TCRbeta clonotype.

Data came from immunoSEQ multiplex PCR; TCRdb stores just in-frame clones and leaves some out. Altogether 35,000 or so clones are present, about 88% being singletons, with the ten largest covering around 0.44%. The TCR was taken from a human donor with T large granular lymphocyte leukemia. Some clones in this sample may be carry-over from other donors' samples. The sample comprised PBMCs. The chain recombines TRBV29-1 with TRBJ1-5; 11 bases agree with TRBD1. The DNA of the CDR3 is TGCAGCGTCGTGGACAGGGGGCTTGGGCAGCCCCAGCATTTT. This codes for CSVVDRGLGQPQHF.